The 11 T cell receptor beta chains presented below share a single source sample, sequenced in a study of memory CD8 T cells in hepatitis C reinfection. TCRdb keeps only in-frame clones here, not all; method: immunoSEQ multiplex PCR. The sample lists about 46,000 clones, 85% to 90% occurring once. As to time point: late/post reinfection, 12 to 24 weeks after detection. No in vitro expansion preceded TCR sequencing of the sorted cells. What was sequenced was naive CD8+ T cells sorted from blood. These TCRs come from a man younger than 35 with hepatitis C virus infection.

The chain links TRBV7-6 to TRBJ2-1; 9 bases align to TRBD2. The CDR3 loop spans 17 amino acids. Germline V gives CDR1 SGHVS, CDR2 FNYEAQ. The V segment lost 4 bases and the J segment 3 bases; nucleotides outside the gene matches: 10. In DNA form, the CDR3 reads TGTGCCAGCAGCTCTGCCCACTTTAGCGGGGGCTACAATGAGCAGTTCTTC. This encodes CASSSAHFSGGYNEQFF.

The chain recombines TRBV19 with TRBJ1-2; D perhaps matches TRBD1 (5 bases). CDR1 and CDR2 from the germline V gene are LNHDA and SQIVND (reference sequence). V lost 6 bases and J lost 0, with 11 bases in between. This CDR3 has 14 amino acids. The DNA of the CDR3 is TGTGCCAGTAGCGGACAAGAAGCTAACTATGGCTACACCTTC. Its protein is CASSGQEANYGYTF.

The rearrangement links TRBV19 to TRBJ2-3; the match to TRBD2 covers 9 bases. CDR1 and CDR2 from the germline V gene are LNHDA and SQIVND (reference sequence). V shed 1 base, J shed 4 bases, and the junction held 6 bases outside the gene matches. The CDR3 contains 16 residues. The CDR3 is CASSIGLAVVPDTQYF. CDR3 nucleotide sequence: TGTGCCAGTAGTATAGGACTAGCGGTTGTCCCAGATACGCAGTATTTT. The full variable domain, with the rest looked up from reference TRBV19 and TRBJ2-3, is DGGITQSPKYLFRKEGQNVTLSCEQNLNHDAMYWYRQDPGQGLRLIYYSQIVNDFQKGDIAEGYSVSREKKESFPLTVTSAQKNPTAFYLCASSIGLAVVPDTQYFGPGTRLTVL.

This chain joins TRBV27 and TRBJ2-3, with TRBD2 matching over 9 bases. The germline gives CDR1 MNHEY, CDR2 SMNVEV (reference sequence). J gave up 1 base and V 8 bases, and 10 bases lay outside the gene matches. The CDR3 runs 16 residues. CDR3 nucleotide sequence: TGTGCCAGCGGAGCCTTAGCGGGAGAGGGCACAGATACGCAGTATTTT. This codes for CASGALAGEGTDTQYF.

In regard to this clone: A read error may account for a junction end that differs from germline. The V call is TRBV28, the J call TRBJ2-3, with D possibly being TRBD2 (6 bases). CDR1 is MDHEN, CDR2 SYDVKM, per germline. The CDR3 contains 11 residues. The CDR3 reads CASSSGGTSSF. The CDR3 DNA follows: TGTGCCAGCAGCTCCGGAGGGACTTCCTCTTTT.

The rearrangement uses TRBV4-3 and TRBJ2-3, with 11 bases fitting TRBD2. J was trimmed by 0 bases and V by 1 base; bases with no gene match: 0. This CDR3 region has 16 residues. Germline V gene data show CDR1 as LGHNA and CDR2 as YSLEER. CDR3 residues: CASSQGLAGSTDTQYF. CDR3 coding DNA: TGCGCCAGCAGCCAAGGACTAGCGGGGAGCACAGATACGCAGTATTTT.

The chain has TRBV7-9 and TRBJ2-3; 13 nucleotides agree with TRBD2. The V and J ends lost 2 bases and 5 bases, in that order; junction bases with no gene match: 10. Per germline, CDR1 SEHNR and CDR2 FQNEAQ (reference sequence). The CDR3 contains 18 residues. The DNA of the CDR3 is TGTGCCAGCAGCTTACCTACTAGCGGGGGGGCCGCGGTAGATACGCAGTATTTT. Protein product: CASSLPTSGGAAVDTQYF.

CDR3 protein: CASSSAMAGGFGGELFF. In DNA form, the CDR3 reads TGTGCCAGCAGCTCAGCTATGGCGGGGGGCTTCGGCGGGGAGCTGTTTTTT. The V gene is TRBV11-2, the J gene TRBJ2-2; 8 bases fit TRBD2. Germline values: CDR1 SGHAT, CDR2 FQNNGV. This CDR3 has 17 residues. V was pared by 4 bases and J by 7 bases, with 14 bases of the junction left unmatched.

V usage is TRBV11-2 and J usage is TRBJ2-5, with a possible D match to TRBD1 (5 bases). V lost 5 bases to trimming and J lost 5 bases, with 18 bases between them. Germline V gives CDR1 SGHAT, CDR2 FQNNGV. The CDR3 has 15 residues. The CDR3 nucleotides are TGTGCCAGCAGCCAAATAGGCCAGGGTGGCGAGACCCAGTACTTC. This translates into CASSQIGQGGETQYF.

This sequence joins TRBV27 and TRBJ1-5; D might be TRBD1 (5 bases). The CDR3 contains 15 residues. Trimming removed 2 bases from V and 0 bases from J, with 8 bases in between. CDR1 MNHEY and CDR2 SMNVEV come from the germline V gene (reference sequence). CDR3 sequence reads: CASSLQGASNQPQHF. CDR3 sequence (DNA): TGTGCCAGCAGTTTACAAGGGGCTAGCAATCAGCCCCAGCATTTT.

The DNA for the CDR3 is TGTGCCAGCAGCCCGCGTTTAGAAAACACTGAAGCTTTCTTT. Protein: CASSPRLENTEAFF. This chain connects TRBV7-9 to TRBJ1-1; D unclear. Germline V CDR1 and CDR2: SEHNR, FQNEAQ (reference sequence). CDR3 length: 14 residues. V lost 5 bases and J lost 2, with 12 bases in between.